The 32 T cell receptor beta chains listed next were all sequenced from one sample in a study of human T cells and chemical hapten exposure. As to time point: patch test 3, about 24 weeks after DPC sensitization. Treatment here: therapeutic diphenylcyclopropenone sensitization with weekly scalp DPC. In TCRdb, the RACE reads were re-called with MiXCR into one record per CDR3 protein. The profile shows under 200,000 distinct CDR3 sequences, about 30% of them singletons. The starting material was whole blood, obtained in connection with sensitization to the hapten diphenylcyclopropenone (DPC). The receptors shown here come from a woman between 18 and 29 years old with alopecia areata. Some clones in this sample may be carry-over from other donors' samples.

The chain is built from TRBV4-3 and TRBJ2-1, with 9 bases lining up with TRBD2. Germline V gives CDR1 LGHNA, CDR2 YSLEER. The CDR3 loop spans 16 amino acids. Trimming removed 0 bases from V and 9 bases from J; junction bases left unmatched: 9. CDR3 amino acids: CASSQDLRGGLSEQFF. CDR3 bases: TGCGCCAGCAGCCAAGATTTGCGGGGGGGCTTAAGTGAGCAGTTCTTC.

This clonotype turned up a few times. The genes are TRBV12-3 or TRBV12-4 and TRBJ2-1; D might be TRBD1 or TRBD2, each matching 5 bases. With 3 bases removed from V and 3 bases from J, the gap between germline ends came to 9 bases. CDR3 size: 14 residues. CDR3 loop: CASSFQRGYNEQFF. The DNA of the CDR3 is TGTGCCAGCAGTTTCCAGAGGGGCTACAATGAGCAGTTCTTC.

This clonotype was observed a handful of times. This chain links TRBV20-1 with TRBJ1-2; D possibly corresponds to TRBD1 (6 bases). This CDR3 is 11 amino acids long. The germline gives CDR1 DFQATT, CDR2 SNEGSKA (reference sequence). V lost 4 bases and J lost 10, with 13 bases in between. The CDR3 loop reads CSATGVDDYTF. CDR3 nucleotide sequence: TGCAGTGCTACAGGGGTGGATGACTACACCTTC.

This clonotype was picked up a small number of times. V gene TRBV3-1 combines with J gene TRBJ2-3, with D hard to call. Germline V CDR1 and CDR2: LGHDT, YNNKEL (reference sequence). The CDR3 runs to 14 residues. V was cut by 3 bases and J by 1 base, with 8 bases left in between. In DNA form, the CDR3 reads TGTGCCAGCAGCCATCTTTACGGCACAGATACGCAGTATTTT. Translation gives CASSHLYGTDTQYF.

This clonotype was observed a single time. V is TRBV7-9 and J is TRBJ1-2; D remains ambiguous. CDR1 and CDR2 (germline): SEHNR, FQNEAQ (reference sequence). Trimming pared 6 bases from V and 3 bases from J, leaving 5 bases between. CDR3 length: 11 residues. The CDR3 sequence is CASRQYYGYTF. CDR3 sequence (DNA): TGTGCCAGCAGACAGTACTATGGCTACACCTTC.

V gene TRBV19 combines with J gene TRBJ1-6, with unresolved D. Looked up from germline, CDR1 is LNHDA and CDR2 is SQIVND (reference sequence). CDR3 length equals 14 residues. Trimming pared 7 bases from V and 0 bases from J, leaving 7 bases between. CDR3 nucleotide sequence: TGTGCCAGTACCATGTCCTCCTATAATTCACCCCTCCACTTT. Amino acid sequence: CASTMSSYNSPLHF. Full variable domain (rest looked up from reference TRBV19 and TRBJ1-6): DGGITQSPKYLFRKEGQNVTLSCEQNLNHDAMYWYRQDPGQGLRLIYYSQIVNDFQKGDIAEGYSVSREKKESFPLTVTSAQKNPTAFYLCASTMSSYNSPLHFGNGTRLTVT.

This sequence joins TRBV27 and TRBJ1-2, with TRBD1 as a possible D gene (6 bases). CDR1 MNHEY and CDR2 SMNVEV come from the germline V gene (reference sequence). The germline V and J ends were trimmed by 3 bases and 5 bases, with 10 bases remaining between them. The CDR3 sequence is 13 residues long. CDR3: CASSLGGHYGYTF. As DNA, the CDR3 is TGTGCCAGCAGTTTGGGGGGGCATTATGGCTACACCTTC.

This clonotype has just a few counts. The V and J genes are TRBV29-1 and TRBJ2-4; a possible D gene is TRBD1 (7 bases). Germline CDR1 is SQVTM and CDR2 is ANQGSEA. The CDR3 consists of 12 residues. Trimming stripped 7 bases from V and 3 bases from J, with 10 bases between. CDR3 protein: CSGGDSKNIQYF. The CDR3 bases are TGCAGCGGGGGGGACAGCAAAAACATTCAGTACTTC.

The chain couples TRBV6-6 to TRBJ1-6, with D possibly TRBD1 on 5 matching bases. Germline-derived CDR1 and CDR2 are MNHNY and SVGAGI (reference sequence). This CDR3 has 13 residues. The V and J ends lost 6 bases and 6 bases respectively, with 9 bases between them. The CDR3 spells CASSPDSNSPLHF. The CDR3 DNA reads TGTGCCAGCAGCCCCGACAGTAATTCACCCCTCCACTTT.

There are a few counts of this clonotype. The chain combines TRBV30 with TRBJ2-5; no definite D call. V shed 0 bases and J shed 4 bases, with 3 bases lying between them. The CDR3 has 11 amino acids. CDR1 and CDR2 from the germline V gene are GTSNPN and SVGIG (reference sequence). The CDR3 nucleotides are TGTGCCTGGAGTGTACTAGAGACCCAGTACTTC. It codes for CAWSVLETQYF. Full variable domain (remainder filled in from reference TRBV30 and TRBJ2-5): SQTIHQWPATLVQPVGSPLSLECTVEGTSNPNLYWYRQAAGRGLQLLFYSVGIGQISSEVPQNLSASRPQDRQFILSSKKLLLSDSGFYLCAWSVLETQYFGPGTRLLVL.

This clonotype has a handful of counts. The chain joins TRBV20-1 to TRBJ2-1; D is uncertain. Germline loops: CDR1 DFQATT, CDR2 SNEGSKA (reference sequence). The CDR3 consists of 12 residues. Trimming stripped 4 bases from V and 10 bases from J, with 14 bases between. The CDR3 loop reads CSATVGVGEQFF. The CDR3 DNA reads as TGCAGTGCTACTGTCGGAGTGGGAGAGCAGTTCTTC.

This clonotype came up a few times. This rearrangement joins TRBV5-1 to TRBJ2-2; D is uncertain. Germline values: CDR1 SGHRS, CDR2 YFSETQ. Trimming pared 1 base from V and 5 bases from J, leaving 6 bases between. The CDR3 is made up of 13 amino acids. The DNA of the CDR3 is TGCGCCAGCAGCTTGAGGTTAACCGGGGAGCTGTTTTTT. Residues: CASSLRLTGELFF.

The chain recombines TRBV27 with TRBJ2-7; perhaps TRBD1 as D (6 bases). The CDR3 spans 13 residues. V shed 3 bases and J shed 6 bases, with 12 bases lying between them. Germline V lookup: CDR1 MNHEY, CDR2 SMNVEV (reference sequence). The CDR3 region is CASSLGTLLEQYF. The CDR3 bases are TGTGCCAGCAGTTTGGGGACACTTCTCGAGCAGTACTTC.

The rearrangement uses TRBV7-7 and TRBJ2-1; possible D gene TRBD2, 6 bases. This CDR3 has 15 amino acids. The V end lost 5 bases, the J end lost 5 bases, and 16 bases lay between the germline ends. CDR1 is SSHAT and CDR2 is FNYEAQ in the germline V gene (reference sequence). CDR3 coding DNA: TGTGCCAGCAGCCCCACTAGCCGGTTCGACAATGAGCAGTTCTTC. This sequence encodes CASSPTSRFDNEQFF.

This clonotype was detected a few times. The chain couples TRBV4-3 to TRBJ1-5; D remains ambiguous. This CDR3 region has 14 residues. The germline gives CDR1 LGHNA, CDR2 YSLEER. Trimming stripped 4 bases from V and 1 base from J, with 8 bases between. CDR3 protein: CASSPSLSNQPQHF. The CDR3 coding sequence is TGCGCCAGCAGCCCCTCCCTAAGCAATCAGCCCCAGCATTTT.

This clonotype was observed a handful of times. V gene TRBV7-2 combines with J gene TRBJ2-2, with 12 nucleotides matching TRBD1. CDR1 is SGHTA and CDR2 is FQGNSA in the germline V gene. The CDR3 is made up of 17 amino acids. Losses at the gene ends were 6 bases for V and 7 bases for J; bases not matched to a gene: 12. The CDR3 sequence: CASRPPGQGALGGELFF. As DNA, the CDR3 is TGTGCCAGCAGGCCCCCGGGACAGGGGGCGCTTGGCGGGGAGCTGTTTTTT.

The chain uses TRBV6-2 or TRBV6-3 and TRBJ2-7, with 9 bases aligning to TRBD1. Trimming at V came to 5 bases and at J to 9 bases, leaving 14 bases not matched to a gene. The CDR3 spans 15 residues. Germline CDR1 is MNHEY and CDR2 is SVGEGT. The CDR3 loop is CASSLLGTGTSLQYF. The CDR3 coding sequence is TGTGCCAGCAGTCTTCTGGGGACAGGGACCTCCTTGCAGTACTTC.

This clonotype showed up many times. V usage is TRBV5-5 and J usage is TRBJ1-1; unclear D gene. V was cut by 1 base and J by 3 bases, with 7 bases left in between. The length of the CDR3 is 13 residues. Germline CDR1 and CDR2: SGHKS and YYEKEE (reference sequence). As DNA, the CDR3 is TGTGCCAGCAGCTTGATAAAGGACACTGAAGCTTTCTTT. It specifies CASSLIKDTEAFF.

This clonotype was seen just once. The V gene is TRBV6-5, the J gene TRBJ1-1, with 7 bases matching TRBD1. Germline V gene data show CDR1 as MNHEY and CDR2 as SVGAGI. V dropped 5 bases and J dropped 1; count of bases not matched to a gene: 4. The CDR3 sequence is 14 residues long. The CDR3 is CASSITGANTEAFF. The CDR3 region has the DNA TGTGCCAGCAGTATCACAGGGGCGAACACTGAAGCTTTCTTT.

The V and J genes are TRBV4-2 and TRBJ1-5, with D hard to call. The CDR3 runs 15 residues. V dropped 4 bases and J dropped 4 bases, with 14 bases sitting between them. Per germline, CDR1 LGHNA and CDR2 YNFKEQ. The chain's CDR3 is CASSPTLGYNQPQHF. CDR3 coding DNA: TGTGCCAGCAGCCCTACCCTAGGGTATAATCAGCCCCAGCATTTT.

J is TRBJ2-7 and V is TRBV2; TRBD1 matches at 10 bases. V was pared by 3 bases and J by 5 bases, with 7 bases of the junction left unmatched. CDR1 is SNHLY and CDR2 is FYNNEI in the germline V gene. The length of the CDR3 is 15 residues. CDR3 region: CASSDMGTGENEQYF. CDR3 nucleotides: TGTGCCAGCAGTGATATGGGGACAGGGGAGAACGAGCAGTACTTC.

This clonotype appeared many times. J is TRBJ2-2 and V is TRBV6-1; 8 bases line up with TRBD2. J gave up 8 bases and V 3 bases, and 8 bases lay outside the gene matches. Looked up from germline, CDR1 is MNHNS and CDR2 is SASEGT. This CDR3 region has 15 residues. CDR3 bases: TGTGCCAGCAGTGAGGGGACTAGGGTAGCTGGGGAGCTGTTTTTT. As protein: CASSEGTRVAGELFF.

This sequence joins TRBV7-2 and TRBJ2-7; D might be TRBD2 (5 bases). The V end lost 4 bases, the J end lost 2 bases, and 12 bases lay between the germline ends. Germline V gene lookup returns CDR1 SGHTA and CDR2 FQGNSA. This CDR3 has 14 residues. CDR3 coding DNA: TGTGCCAGCAGCTCGTTCGCGGGCACCTACGAGCAGTACTTC. Residues: CASSSFAGTYEQYF.

This clonotype was counted a few times. The CDR3 DNA is TGTGCCAGCAGTTACAAGGCGGATTCACCCCTCCACTTT. Translated: CASSYKADSPLHF. The chain carries TRBV6-5 and TRBJ1-6; no firm D call. The length of the CDR3 is 13 residues. V was clipped by 2 bases and J by 8 bases, with 7 bases between them. Germline V gives CDR1 MNHEY, CDR2 SVGAGI.

There are a few counts of this clonotype. V gene TRBV4-3 combines with J gene TRBJ2-3; D is possibly TRBD2 (6 bases). This CDR3 has 17 residues. The V end lost 0 bases, the J end lost 6 bases, and 19 bases lay between the germline ends. Germline V gene lookup returns CDR1 LGHNA and CDR2 YSLEER. CDR3 protein: CASSQDPSGVSFDTQYF. CDR3 nucleotide sequence: TGCGCCAGCAGCCAAGATCCTTCGGGAGTTTCGTTCGATACGCAGTATTTT.

The rearrangement uses TRBV10-3 and TRBJ2-1; 11 nucleotides agree with TRBD2. The CDR3 is made up of 16 amino acids. CDR1 and CDR2 from the germline V gene are ENHRY and SYGVKD. V was clipped by 6 bases and J by 7 bases; unmatched bases: 11. CDR3 loop: CAIRPSGGRFRNEQFF. For the CDR3, the DNA is TGTGCCATCAGACCTAGCGGGGGGCGATTCAGGAATGAGCAGTTCTTC.

The chain recombines TRBV12-2 with TRBJ2-1; whether TRBD1, the table's D call, matches the DNA was not checked. TRBV12-2 is flagged as a pseudogene. The CDR3 consists of 15 residues. The CDR3 loop is CAFIEGHVAGDEQFF. The DNA of the CDR3 is TGTGCATTTATAGAGGGGCACGTTGCGGGCGATGAGCAGTTCTTC.

This clonotype has more than one count but fewer than ten. The chain joins TRBV4-3 to TRBJ2-1; TRBD1 matches at 7 bases. V dropped 4 bases and J dropped 14; count of bases not matched to a gene: 11. This CDR3 is built from 13 residues. In germline, CDR1 is LGHNA, CDR2 YSLEER. The CDR3 coding sequence is TGCGCCAGCAGCCGTTCCCACGGGGACAGCAAGTTCTTC. Its protein product is CASSRSHGDSKFF.

This clonotype was counted only a few times. The chain uses TRBV29-1 and TRBJ2-7; a weak D match, TRBD1 (6 bases). V was shortened by 5 bases and J by 4 bases, with 18 bases between the two germline ends. This CDR3 region has 14 residues. CDR1 and CDR2 from the germline V gene are SQVTM and ANQGSEA. The CDR3 protein is CSVPPGTQEYEQYF. The CDR3 DNA sequence: TGCAGCGTTCCCCCCGGGACACAGGAATACGAGCAGTACTTC.

This sequence joins TRBV6-1 and TRBJ2-1, with 8 bases that match TRBD1. Trimming took 10 bases from V and 4 from J; bases not matched to a gene: 15. The length of the CDR3 is 16 residues. The germline V gene has CDR1 MNHNS and CDR2 SASEGT. CDR3 sequence reads: CAIDRTGTFSYNEQFF. DNA for the CDR3: TGTGCCATCGATCGGACAGGGACCTTTTCTTACAATGAGCAGTTCTTC.

The rearrangement joins TRBV15 to TRBJ2-3; possible D gene TRBD2, 7 bases. Trimming took 3 bases from V and 2 from J, leaving 15 bases between them. The CDR3 spans 16 residues. The germline V gene has CDR1 LNHNV and CDR2 YYDKDF (reference sequence). The CDR3 DNA sequence: TGTGCCACCAGCAGCAACAGGGAGGGATACACAGATACGCAGTATTTT. Translation gives CATSSNREGYTDTQYF.

Ten or more counts support this clonotype. The genes are TRBV14 and TRBJ2-1, with TRBD2 as a possible D gene (6 bases). This CDR3 has 15 amino acids. CDR1 is SGHDN, CDR2 FVKESK, per germline. The ends were cut back, 4 bases at V and 2 bases at J, with 12 bases in the middle. The CDR3 sequence is CASSLVGGTYNEQFF. CDR3 sequence (DNA): TGTGCCAGCAGCCTAGTCGGGGGAACCTACAATGAGCAGTTCTTC.